The rows below give T cell receptor beta chains drawn from one sample of a study of blood T cell repertoires in COVID-19. Sequenced by immunoSEQ multiplex PCR; TCRdb stores in-frame clones only, minus some. The sample carries a few hundred thousand clones, around nine tenths recorded once. Source material: peripheral blood. The receptors here all came from a human donor in a cohort sampled during active COVID-19. CDR3s include the opening cysteine and the closing phenylalanine or tryptophan. The D gene is left open where the match is weak. Size is stated for part of the rows, as once, few or many counts, or as a class when the clone is expanded.

D gene	V gene	clone size	J gene	CDR3 DNA	CDR3 protein
NA	TRBV27	NA	TRBJ1-2	TGTGCCAGCAAGCTACACGGGTCGAACTATGGCTACACCTTC	CASKLHGSNYGYTF
NA	TRBV12-3/TRBV12-4	NA	TRBJ1-4	TGTGCCAGCAGTTTGGGGCGAGGAGAAAAACTGTTTTTT	CASSLGRGEKLFF
TRBD1	TRBV7-2	NA	TRBJ1-2	TGTGCCAGCAGCTTAGACGTCGGGACAGGGAATGGCTACACCTTC	CASSLDVGTGNGYTF
TRBD1	TRBV5-1	NA	TRBJ2-2	TGCGCCAGCAGCTTGGTGCAGGGGGAAGGCGGGGAGCTGTTTTTT	CASSLVQGEGGELFF
NA	TRBV5-6	NA	TRBJ1-4	TGTGCCAGCAGCGAGCTCCCAGCGGGGGCTGGTGAAAAACTGTTTTTT	CASSELPAGAGEKLFF
NA	TRBV7-8	NA	TRBJ2-7	TGTGCCAGCGGAGGGCGATTGACCTACGAGCAGTACTTC	CASGGRLTYEQYF
TRBD1	TRBV6-5	NA	TRBJ1-2	TGTGCCAGCAGTTGGGCCGGGACAGGGACTAACTATGGCTACACCTTC	CASSWAGTGTNYGYTF
NA	TRBV27	NA	TRBJ1-3	TGTGCCAGCAGTGGTGGGGGCAGTGGAAACACCATATATTTT	CASSGGGSGNTIYF
TRBD2	TRBV5-4	few	TRBJ2-1	TGTGCCAGCAGTCGTGGCTTAGCGGGGGGTGGCGGTCCCTACAATGAGCAGTTCTTC	CASSRGLAGGGGPYNEQFF
NA	TRBV5-8	NA	TRBJ1-6	TGTGCCAGCCCCAGGACAAGGATGGGTTCACCCCTCCACTTT	CASPRTRMGSPLHF
TRBD2	TRBV7-9	NA	TRBJ2-3	TGTGCCAGCAGCTTAGACGGGAGGGGAGTAGATACGCAGTATTTT	CASSLDGRGVDTQYF
NA	TRBV6-5	NA	TRBJ1-2	TGTGCCAGCAGTTATAATTATCGGGACTATGGCTACACCTTC	CASSYNYRDYGYTF
TRBD1	TRBV30	NA	TRBJ2-4	TGTGCCTGGACAGGGACAGCCCTAGCCAAAAACATTCAGTACTTC	CAWTGTALAKNIQYF
NA	TRBV19	NA	TRBJ1-5	TGTGCCAGTAGTCCCTCGGGGGGGAGCAATCAGCCCCAGCATTTT	CASSPSGGSNQPQHF
TRBD1	TRBV27	NA	TRBJ1-1	TGTGCCAGCAGTAAAACAGGGGTGGACACTGAAGCTTTCTTT	CASSKTGVDTEAFF
NA	TRBV30	NA	TRBJ1-2	TGTGCCTGGAGTGTACTCGGTGGCTACACCTTC	CAWSVLGGYTF
NA	TRBV19	NA	TRBJ1-5	TGTGCCAGTAGTAAAGCCCCTCCGGGGGGCGTTCAGCCCCAGCATTTT	CASSKAPPGGVQPQHF
TRBD1	TRBV28	NA	TRBJ1-2	TGTGCCAGCAGTGATAGACAGGGAAACTATGGCTACACCTTC	CASSDRQGNYGYTF
NA	TRBV3-1/TRBV3-2	NA	TRBJ1-1	TGTGCCAGCAGCCTCCGCGGGGTGAACACTGAAGCTTTCTTT	CASSLRGVNTEAFF
NA	TRBV9	NA	TRBJ1-1	TGTGCCAGCAGCGTAGATTACAGGGAGGGGACTGAAGCTTTCTTT	CASSVDYREGTEAFF
TRBD1	TRBV23-1	NA	TRBJ1-3	TGCGCCAGCAGTCACCGGGACAGTGGAAACACCATATATTTT	CASSHRDSGNTIYF
TRBD2	TRBV2	NA	TRBJ2-3	TGTGCCAGCAGGGACGGACTAGCGAGCACAGATACGCAGTATTTT	CASRDGLASTDTQYF
NA	TRBV6-5	NA	TRBJ2-1	TGTGCCAGCAGTTACTCGCCTTCAGTATCCAATGAGCAGTTCTTC	CASSYSPSVSNEQFF
NA	TRBV11-2	NA	TRBJ2-1	TGTGCCAGCAGCTTAGAGCGGGGCTCCTACAATGAGCAGTTCTTC	CASSLERGSYNEQFF